These T cell receptor beta chains were read from a single sample in a study of cytomegalovirus exposure and HLA in healthy donors. The data were produced by immunoSEQ multiplex PCR, yet TCRdb's version contains in-frame clones alone and is incomplete. Seen here are around 120,000 clones, around 80% observed once, and the top ten hold roughly 3.1%. Sequenced material: PBMCs. Every receptor here comes from a man aged 25 to 45 in good health and CMV-seronegative. Each CDR3 is given with its conserved first and last residue. Each record gives: D gene, V gene, CDR3 length, J gene, clone size, CDR3 protein, CDR3 DNA. D genes are given only for firm matches. Clone sizes are given selectively: once, few, many, or a class where the clone is expanded.

D: TRBD2; V: TRBV18; length: 16; J: TRBJ2-1; size: -; CDR3: CASSQRGGLSGNEQFF; DNA: TGTGCCAGCTCACAACGGGGGGGGCTGAGTGGCAATGAGCAGTTCTTC
D: -; V: TRBV7-2; length: 13; J: TRBJ2-7; size: -; CDR3: CASSPRSSYEQYF; DNA: TGTGCCAGCAGCCCCCGCAGCTCCTACGAGCAGTACTTC
D: -; V: TRBV18; length: 15; J: TRBJ1-4; size: -; CDR3: CASSPRGTTNEKLFF; DNA: TGTGCCAGCTCACCAAGAGGGACAACTAATGAAAAACTGTTTTTT
D: -; V: TRBV7-3; length: 13; J: TRBJ1-3; size: -; CDR3: CASSLNRGNTIYF; DNA: TGTGCCAGCAGCTTAAATCGGGGAAACACCATATATTTT
D: -; V: TRBV9; length: 15; J: TRBJ2-3; size: -; CDR3: CASSRRGGRTDTQYF; DNA: TGTGCCAGCAGTCGAAGGGGAGGACGCACAGATACGCAGTATTTT
D: -; V: TRBV6-5; length: 13; J: TRBJ1-5; size: -; CDR3: CASSYNRDQPQHF; DNA: TGTGCCAGCAGTTACAACAGAGATCAGCCCCAGCATTTT
D: TRBD2; V: TRBV19; length: 15; J: TRBJ2-3; size: -; CDR3: CASMGLAASTDTQYF; DNA: TGTGCCAGTATGGGGCTAGCGGCCAGCACAGATACGCAGTATTTT
D: TRBD2; V: TRBV5-4; length: 15; J: TRBJ2-5; size: -; CDR3: CASRGGTSGQETQYF; DNA: TGTGCCAGCAGAGGGGGGACTAGCGGCCAAGAGACCCAGTACTTC
D: -; V: TRBV6-5; length: 14; J: TRBJ1-6; size: -; CDR3: CAIRDIGINSPLHF; DNA: TGTGCCATTAGGGACATCGGGATTAATTCACCCCTCCACTTT
D: TRBD2; V: TRBV6-4; length: 17; J: TRBJ2-6; size: large; CDR3: CASSDSTSGSGANVLTF; DNA: TGTGCCAGCAGTGACTCGACTAGCGGCTCTGGGGCCAACGTCCTGACTTTC
D: TRBD1; V: TRBV5-1; length: 14; J: TRBJ1-1; size: -; CDR3: CASSWDRGNTEAFF; DNA: TGCGCCAGCAGCTGGGACAGGGGGAACACTGAAGCTTTCTTT
D: TRBD1; V: TRBV29-1; length: 12; J: TRBJ1-2; size: few; CDR3: CSGETGTYGYTF; DNA: TGCAGCGGGGAGACAGGGACCTATGGCTACACCTTC
D: TRBD2; V: TRBV6-4; length: 14; J: TRBJ2-3; size: -; CDR3: CTSSAAGESDTQYF; DNA: TGTACCAGCAGTGCCGCGGGGGAGTCAGATACGCAGTATTTT
D: -; V: TRBV9; length: 14; J: TRBJ1-1; size: -; CDR3: CASSAAARDTEAFF; DNA: TGTGCCAGCAGCGCGGCGGCTAGAGACACTGAAGCTTTCTTT
D: TRBD2; V: TRBV6-6; length: 16; J: TRBJ2-3; size: -; CDR3: CASSTGTSGRTDTQYF; DNA: TGTGCCAGCAGTACCGGGACTAGCGGACGCACAGATACGCAGTATTTT
D: TRBD2; V: TRBV19; length: 13; J: TRBJ2-3; size: -; CDR3: CASKGRAADTQYF; DNA: TGTGCCAGTAAGGGGAGGGCCGCAGATACGCAGTATTTT
D: TRBD1; V: TRBV5-4; length: 14; J: TRBJ2-5; size: -; CDR3: CASSPDRAVETQYF; DNA: TGTGCCAGCAGCCCGGACAGGGCGGTAGAGACCCAGTACTTC
D: TRBD2; V: TRBV7-9; length: 17; J: TRBJ2-1; size: -; CDR3: CASSLGAAGGIYNEQFF; DNA: TGTGCCAGCAGCTTAGGGGCAGCGGGAGGAATTTACAATGAGCAGTTCTTC
D: -; V: TRBV28; length: 14; J: TRBJ1-2; size: -; CDR3: CASSLTGRGYGYTF; DNA: TGTGCCAGCAGTTTAACAGGGAGAGGCTATGGCTACACCTTC
D: TRBD1; V: TRBV7-2; length: 15; J: TRBJ2-2; size: -; CDR3: CASSFLDRAAGELFF; DNA: TGTGCCAGCAGCTTCCTGGACAGGGCTGCCGGGGAGCTGTTTTTT
D: -; V: TRBV5-1; length: 14; J: TRBJ1-1; size: few; CDR3: CASSLQGGNTEAFF; DNA: TGCGCCAGCAGTCTACAGGGTGGGAACACTGAAGCTTTCTTT
D: TRBD1; V: TRBV5-1; length: 14; J: TRBJ2-1; size: -; CDR3: CASEKTGGLNEQFF; DNA: TGCGCCAGTGAGAAGACAGGGGGCCTCAATGAGCAGTTCTTC
D: -; V: TRBV4-3; length: 16; J: TRBJ2-5; size: -; CDR3: CASSPTLGGIQETQYF; DNA: TGCGCCAGCAGCCCAACACTAGGAGGGATTCAAGAGACCCAGTACTTC
D: TRBD2; V: TRBV27; length: 16; J: TRBJ2-5; size: -; CDR3: CASSPWKAGEQETQYF; DNA: TGTGCCAGCAGTCCCTGGAAAGCGGGAGAACAAGAGACCCAGTACTTC
D: -; V: TRBV4-2; length: 15; J: TRBJ1-5; size: -; CDR3: CASSQDPGGDQPQHF; DNA: TGTGCCAGCAGCCAAGATCCGGGGGGCGATCAGCCCCAGCATTTT